A selection of T cell receptor beta chains follows, all from one sample in a study of T cell responses to AZD1222 COVID-19 vaccine. TCRdb's table, derived via immunoSEQ multiplex PCR, lists solely in-frame clones and lacks some. The profile shows over 65,000 clones, approximately 90% of them singletons. This material consisted of peripheral blood, taken 28 days after the second AZD1222 dose. The source of these receptors is an adult who received the AZD1222 COVID-19 vaccine. CDR3s include the opening cysteine and the closing phenylalanine or tryptophan. The order of the fields is V gene, clone size, CDR3 length, D gene, J gene, CDR3 DNA, CDR3 protein. D genes are given only for firm matches. Clone size is not always given. Where it is, it says once, few, many or a class for expanded clones.

v_call: TRBV5-1
clone_size: .
cdr3_length: 14
d_call: .
j_call: TRBJ2-1
cdr3_nt: TGCGCCAGCAGCCAGACTAGCTCCTACAATGAGCAGTTCTTC
cdr3_aa: CASSQTSSYNEQFF

v_call: TRBV10-3
clone_size: .
cdr3_length: 13
d_call: TRBD1
j_call: TRBJ1-6
cdr3_nt: TGTGCCAACCAAGACAGGGCGGATTCACCCCTCCACTTT
cdr3_aa: CANQDRADSPLHF

v_call: TRBV4-1
clone_size: once
cdr3_length: 15
d_call: .
j_call: TRBJ1-1
cdr3_nt: TGCGCCAGCAGCCAAGTCCCGGGGATGAACACTGAAGCTTTCTTT
cdr3_aa: CASSQVPGMNTEAFF

v_call: TRBV5-6
clone_size: once
cdr3_length: 16
d_call: .
j_call: TRBJ1-5
cdr3_nt: TGTGCCAGCAGCTTGGCTGGGTTCTATAGCAATCAGCCCCAGCATTTT
cdr3_aa: CASSLAGFYSNQPQHF

v_call: TRBV7-9
clone_size: few
cdr3_length: 16
d_call: .
j_call: TRBJ2-7
cdr3_nt: TGTGCCAGCAGCGTAGGCCTAGCGAGGACTATTCACGAGCAGTACTTC
cdr3_aa: CASSVGLARTIHEQYF

v_call: TRBV10-2
clone_size: .
cdr3_length: 14
d_call: .
j_call: TRBJ1-6
cdr3_nt: TGCGCCAGCAGCAGAATGGGGAGTCGGTCACCCCTCCACTTT
cdr3_aa: CASSRMGSRSPLHF

v_call: TRBV9
clone_size: .
cdr3_length: 15
d_call: .
j_call: TRBJ2-1
cdr3_nt: TGTGCCAGCAGCGGTACAGGGCTAGTCGTGGATGAGCAGTTCTTC
cdr3_aa: CASSGTGLVVDEQFF

v_call: TRBV7-9
clone_size: .
cdr3_length: 13
d_call: .
j_call: TRBJ1-2
cdr3_nt: TGTGCCAGCAGCTTAGCAAACGCGAATGGCTACACCTTC
cdr3_aa: CASSLANANGYTF

v_call: TRBV6-5
clone_size: .
cdr3_length: 16
d_call: .
j_call: TRBJ2-6
cdr3_nt: TGTGCCAGCAGTTACGGCCGCCTTCCTGGGGCCAACGTCCTGACTTTC
cdr3_aa: CASSYGRLPGANVLTF

v_call: TRBV19
clone_size: .
cdr3_length: 14
d_call: .
j_call: TRBJ2-4
cdr3_nt: TGTGCCACTCAGGGCCCCGGGGCCAAAAACATTCAGTACTTC
cdr3_aa: CATQGPGAKNIQYF

v_call: TRBV6-5
clone_size: .
cdr3_length: 15
d_call: .
j_call: TRBJ1-1
cdr3_nt: TGTGCCAGCAGTAAAAGCGGGGGATTGAACACTGAAGCTTTCTTT
cdr3_aa: CASSKSGGLNTEAFF

v_call: TRBV4-1
clone_size: .
cdr3_length: 16
d_call: TRBD2
j_call: TRBJ2-2
cdr3_nt: TGCGCCAGCAGCCTTTCTAGCGGGGCCGTCACCGGGGAGCTGTTTTTT
cdr3_aa: CASSLSSGAVTGELFF

v_call: TRBV4-1
clone_size: .
cdr3_length: 16
d_call: .
j_call: TRBJ2-3
cdr3_nt: TGCGCCAGCAGCCAAGATCGAGGACAGACGTTAGATACGCAGTATTTT
cdr3_aa: CASSQDRGQTLDTQYF

v_call: TRBV24-1
clone_size: .
cdr3_length: 15
d_call: .
j_call: TRBJ1-2
cdr3_nt: TGTGCCACCAGCCAAGGGGGGGCTACTAACTATGGCTACACCTTC
cdr3_aa: CATSQGGATNYGYTF

v_call: TRBV4-1
clone_size: once
cdr3_length: 14
d_call: .
j_call: TRBJ2-5
cdr3_nt: TGCGCCAGCAGCCAGGACATGGTTTGGGAGACCCAGTACTTC
cdr3_aa: CASSQDMVWETQYF

v_call: TRBV15
clone_size: .
cdr3_length: 15
d_call: TRBD1
j_call: TRBJ1-2
cdr3_nt: TGTGCCACCAGCAGCACAGGGGGGGGCTTCTGGGGCTACACCTTC
cdr3_aa: CATSSTGGGFWGYTF

v_call: TRBV29-1
clone_size: .
cdr3_length: 19
d_call: TRBD1
j_call: TRBJ1-5
cdr3_nt: TGCAGCGTTGAAAAGTTTAAAAGGGAGGGGGCGAATAGCAATCAGCCCCAGCATTTT
cdr3_aa: CSVEKFKREGANSNQPQHF

v_call: TRBV9
clone_size: few
cdr3_length: 16
d_call: .
j_call: TRBJ1-1
cdr3_nt: TGTGCCAGCAGCGTAGATTTCGGTGGACAAAACACTGAAGCTTTCTTT
cdr3_aa: CASSVDFGGQNTEAFF

v_call: TRBV7-9
clone_size: .
cdr3_length: 15
d_call: .
j_call: TRBJ1-1
cdr3_nt: TGTGCCAGCAGCTTAGTGGTTGGGGGGAGCGCTGAAGCTTTCTTT
cdr3_aa: CASSLVVGGSAEAFF

v_call: TRBV14
clone_size: .
cdr3_length: 13
d_call: .
j_call: TRBJ2-5
cdr3_nt: TGTGCCAGCAGCCAAGACCCGGAAGAGACCCAGTACTTC
cdr3_aa: CASSQDPEETQYF

v_call: TRBV6-4
clone_size: .
cdr3_length: 16
d_call: TRBD2
j_call: TRBJ2-3
cdr3_nt: TGTGCCAGCAGTGACCGAGGACTAGCGAGCACAGATACGCAGTATTTT
cdr3_aa: CASSDRGLASTDTQYF

v_call: TRBV11-3
clone_size: .
cdr3_length: 16
d_call: TRBD1
j_call: TRBJ2-7
cdr3_nt: TGTGCCAGCAGCTTAGCCCTACACAGGGGAAGGTACGAGCAGTACTTC
cdr3_aa: CASSLALHRGRYEQYF

v_call: TRBV4-1
clone_size: .
cdr3_length: 14
d_call: TRBD2
j_call: TRBJ2-5
cdr3_nt: TGCGCCAGCAGCCAAGCGGGGGGGCCTGAGACCCAGTACTTC
cdr3_aa: CASSQAGGPETQYF

v_call: TRBV9
clone_size: .
cdr3_length: 13
d_call: .
j_call: TRBJ2-3
cdr3_nt: TGTGCCAGCAGCGTAGATGTCGCAGATACGCAGTATTTT
cdr3_aa: CASSVDVADTQYF

v_call: TRBV20-1
clone_size: .
cdr3_length: 13
d_call: .
j_call: TRBJ1-2
cdr3_nt: TGCAGTGCTAGTGGGGGGCAGGGATATGGCTACACCTTC
cdr3_aa: CSASGGQGYGYTF

v_call: TRBV18
clone_size: .
cdr3_length: 15
d_call: TRBD1
j_call: TRBJ2-1
cdr3_nt: TGTGCCAGCTCACCAAGACAGGGCTTGGGGAATGAGCAGTTCTTC
cdr3_aa: CASSPRQGLGNEQFF